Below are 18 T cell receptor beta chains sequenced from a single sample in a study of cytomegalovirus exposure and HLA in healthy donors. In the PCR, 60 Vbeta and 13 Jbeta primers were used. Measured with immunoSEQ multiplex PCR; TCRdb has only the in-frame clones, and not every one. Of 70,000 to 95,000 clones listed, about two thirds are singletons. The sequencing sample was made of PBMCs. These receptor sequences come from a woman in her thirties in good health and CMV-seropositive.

CDR3 loop: CASSYLGVQETQYF. DNA of the CDR3: TGCGCCAGCAGCTATCTGGGAGTCCAAGAGACCCAGTACTTC. V is TRBV5-1 and J is TRBJ2-5; weak D call: TRBD2 (5 bases). V was shortened by 3 bases and J by 1 base, with 10 bases between the two germline ends. Germline assignment: CDR1 SGHRS and CDR2 YFSETQ. The CDR3 spans 14 residues. The whole variable domain, filled in from reference TRBV5-1 and TRBJ2-5, reads KAGVTQTPRYLIKTRGQQVTLSCSPISGHRSVSWYQQTPGQGLQFLFEYFSETQRNKGNFPGRFSGRQFSNSRSEMNVSTLELGDSALYLCASSYLGVQETQYFGPGTRLLVL.

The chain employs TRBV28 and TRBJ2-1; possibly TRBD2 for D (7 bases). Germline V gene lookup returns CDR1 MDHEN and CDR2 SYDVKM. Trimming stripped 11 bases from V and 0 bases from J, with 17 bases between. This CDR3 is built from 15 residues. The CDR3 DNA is TGTGCCTCCAAAAGGGGGGGGAGCTCCTACAATGAGCAGTTCTTC. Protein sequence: CASKRGGSSYNEQFF.

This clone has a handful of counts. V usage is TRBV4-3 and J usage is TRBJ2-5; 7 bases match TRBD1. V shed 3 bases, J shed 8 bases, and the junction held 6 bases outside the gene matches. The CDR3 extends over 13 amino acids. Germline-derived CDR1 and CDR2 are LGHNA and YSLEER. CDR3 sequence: CASSQNTGETQYF. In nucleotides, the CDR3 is TGCGCCAGCAGCCAGAACACAGGGGAAACCCAGTACTTC.

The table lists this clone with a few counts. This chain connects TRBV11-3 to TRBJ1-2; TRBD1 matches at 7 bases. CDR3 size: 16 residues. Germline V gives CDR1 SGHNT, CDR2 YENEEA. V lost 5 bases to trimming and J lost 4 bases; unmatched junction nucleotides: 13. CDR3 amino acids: CASSPTMTGMGYGYTF. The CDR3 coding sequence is TGTGCCAGCAGCCCAACGATGACAGGGATGGGCTATGGCTACACCTTC. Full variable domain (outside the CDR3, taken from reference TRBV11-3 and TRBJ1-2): EAGVVQSPRYKIIEKKQPVAFWCNPISGHNTLYWYLQNLGQGPELLIRYENEEAVDDSQLPKDRFSAERLKGVDSTLKIQPAELGDSAVYLCASSPTMTGMGYGYTFGSGTRLTVV.

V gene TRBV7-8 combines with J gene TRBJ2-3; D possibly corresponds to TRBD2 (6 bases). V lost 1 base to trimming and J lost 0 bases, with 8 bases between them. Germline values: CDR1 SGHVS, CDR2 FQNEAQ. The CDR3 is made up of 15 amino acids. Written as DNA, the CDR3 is TGTGCCAGCAGCTTAGGGGAGGCGAGCACAGATACGCAGTATTTT. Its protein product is CASSLGEASTDTQYF.

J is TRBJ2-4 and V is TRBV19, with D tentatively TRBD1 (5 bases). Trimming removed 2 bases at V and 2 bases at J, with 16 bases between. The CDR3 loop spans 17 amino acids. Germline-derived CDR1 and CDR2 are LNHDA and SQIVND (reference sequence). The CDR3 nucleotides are TGTGCCAGTAGTATAAAGGGGCTAATGGGGTCCAAAAACATTCAGTACTTC. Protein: CASSIKGLMGSKNIQYF.

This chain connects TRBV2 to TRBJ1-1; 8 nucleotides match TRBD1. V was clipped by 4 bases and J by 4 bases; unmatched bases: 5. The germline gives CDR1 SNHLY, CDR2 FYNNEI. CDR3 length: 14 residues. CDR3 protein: CASSGAGGTTEAFF. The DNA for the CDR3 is TGTGCCAGCAGTGGGGCAGGGGGCACCACTGAAGCTTTCTTT.

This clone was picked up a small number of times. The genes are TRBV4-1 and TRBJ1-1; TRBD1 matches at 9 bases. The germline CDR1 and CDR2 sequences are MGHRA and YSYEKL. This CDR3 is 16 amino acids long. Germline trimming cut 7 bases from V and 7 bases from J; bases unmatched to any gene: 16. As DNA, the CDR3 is TGCGCCAGCAACCAGGACGGGACAGGGAAACTGGGTGAAGCTTTCTTT. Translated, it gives CASNQDGTGKLGEAFF.

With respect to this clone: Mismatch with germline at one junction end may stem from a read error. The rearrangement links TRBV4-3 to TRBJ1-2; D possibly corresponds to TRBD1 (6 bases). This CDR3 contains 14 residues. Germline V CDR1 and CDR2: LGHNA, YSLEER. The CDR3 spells CASSQGQDLYGYPF. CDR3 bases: TGCGCCAGCAGCCAAGGACAGGACCTCTATGGCTACCCCTTC.

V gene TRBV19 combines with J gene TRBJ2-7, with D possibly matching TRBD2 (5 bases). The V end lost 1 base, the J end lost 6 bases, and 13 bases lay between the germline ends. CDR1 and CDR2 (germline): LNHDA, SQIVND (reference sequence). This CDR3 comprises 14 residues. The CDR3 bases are TGTGCCAGTAGTATAGCCCTGCCGGGGAGCGAGCAGTACTTC. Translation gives CASSIALPGSEQYF.

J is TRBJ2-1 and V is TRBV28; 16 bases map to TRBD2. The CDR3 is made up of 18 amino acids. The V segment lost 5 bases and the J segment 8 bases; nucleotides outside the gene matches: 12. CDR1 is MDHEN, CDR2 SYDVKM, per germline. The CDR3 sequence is CASSVPGLAGGLRHEQFF. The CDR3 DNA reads TGTGCCAGCAGTGTCCCGGGACTAGCGGGGGGGCTCCGTCATGAGCAGTTCTTC.

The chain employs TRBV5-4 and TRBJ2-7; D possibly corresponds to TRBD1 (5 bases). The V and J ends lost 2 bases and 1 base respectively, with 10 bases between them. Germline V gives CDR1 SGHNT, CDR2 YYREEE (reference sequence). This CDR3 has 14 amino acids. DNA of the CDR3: TGTGCCAGCAGCTTCAAGGGGTCTTCCTACGAGCAGTACTTC. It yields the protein CASSFKGSSYEQYF.

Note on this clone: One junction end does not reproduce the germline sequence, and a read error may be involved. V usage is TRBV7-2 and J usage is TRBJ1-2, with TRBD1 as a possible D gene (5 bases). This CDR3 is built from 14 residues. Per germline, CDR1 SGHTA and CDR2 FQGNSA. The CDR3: CASSLNSVGGGYPF. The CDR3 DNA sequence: TGTGCCAGCAGCTTAAATTCCGTCGGGGGAGGCTACCCCTTC.

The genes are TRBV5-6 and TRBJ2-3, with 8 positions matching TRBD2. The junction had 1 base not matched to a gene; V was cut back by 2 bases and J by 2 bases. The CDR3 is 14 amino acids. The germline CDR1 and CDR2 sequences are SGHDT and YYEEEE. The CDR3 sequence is CASSLAGVTDTQYF. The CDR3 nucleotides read TGTGCCAGCAGCTTAGCGGGGGTCACAGATACGCAGTATTTT.

CDR3 DNA sequence: TGTGCCAGCAGCTTCTCCTCTAACTATGGCTACACCTTC. Translating gives CASSFSSNYGYTF. The chain links TRBV5-6 to TRBJ1-2; D uncertain. Germline-derived CDR1 and CDR2 are SGHDT and YYEEEE. V lost 2 bases, J lost 0 bases, and 5 bases lay in between. The CDR3 runs to 13 residues.

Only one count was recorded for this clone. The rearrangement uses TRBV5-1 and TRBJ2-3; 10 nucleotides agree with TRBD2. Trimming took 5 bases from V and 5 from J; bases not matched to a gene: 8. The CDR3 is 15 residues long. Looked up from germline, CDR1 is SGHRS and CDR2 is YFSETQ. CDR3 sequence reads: CASRLSGGAVDTQYF. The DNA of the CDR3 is TGCGCCAGCAGACTCAGCGGGGGGGCGGTAGATACGCAGTATTTT.

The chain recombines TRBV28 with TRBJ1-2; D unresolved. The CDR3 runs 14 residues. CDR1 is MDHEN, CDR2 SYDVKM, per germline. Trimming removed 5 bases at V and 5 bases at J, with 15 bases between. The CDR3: CASSPPGSLYGYTF. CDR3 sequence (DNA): TGTGCCAGCAGTCCACCGGGATCCCTTTATGGCTACACCTTC.

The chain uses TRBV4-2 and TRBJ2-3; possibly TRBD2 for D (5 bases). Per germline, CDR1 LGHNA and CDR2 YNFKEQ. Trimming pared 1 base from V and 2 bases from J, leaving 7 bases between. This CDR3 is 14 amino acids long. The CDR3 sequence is CASSQGTVTDTQYF. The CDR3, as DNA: TGTGCCAGCAGCCAAGGGACTGTCACAGATACGCAGTATTTT.